A selection of T cell receptor beta chains follows, all from one sample in a study of shared T cell receptors in the human thymus. Method: immunoSEQ multiplex PCR; TCRdb's copy keeps in-frame clones and lacks some. The table shows approximately 490,000 clones, with 75% to 85% occurring only once. In addition, the sample was reused for a study of human thymus T cells.

Sequencing input: thymocytes. The source is a boy younger than two with a congenital heart defect. CDR3s include the opening cysteine and the closing phenylalanine or tryptophan. A D gene is named only where the DNA matches it firmly. A row's size may be missing; if present it is once, few, many or a size class.

cdr3_nt: TGTGCCAGCAGTGACGGACAGGGGTGCAGACGGTCGCTTCAACGACTCTTC; cdr3_aa: CASSDGQGCRRSLQRLF; j_call: TRBJ2-1; clone_size: -; v_call: TRBV6-4; d_call: TRBD1
cdr3_nt: TGCGCCAGCAGCTTGGAAGGGTCTAGCGGGGGGGCCTACGAGCAGTACTTC; cdr3_aa: CASSLEGSSGGAYEQYF; j_call: TRBJ2-7; clone_size: -; v_call: TRBV5-1; d_call: TRBD2
cdr3_nt: TGTGCCAGCAGTCCACTGGGAGTAGCGGGAGGTTTGGGCAATGAGCAGTTCTTC; cdr3_aa: CASSPLGVAGGLGNEQFF; j_call: TRBJ2-1; clone_size: few; v_call: TRBV28; d_call: TRBD2
cdr3_nt: TGTGCCAGCAGCCAAGATTCGGCGGGAGGGCCAACCGATACGCAGTATTTT; cdr3_aa: CASSQDSAGGPTDTQYF; j_call: TRBJ2-3; clone_size: -; v_call: TRBV14; d_call: TRBD2
cdr3_nt: TGTGCCAGCAGCACTCTCGTTGAGCGGGGGGCGTTCCACAATGAGCAGTTCTTC; cdr3_aa: CASSTLVERGAFHNEQFF; j_call: TRBJ2-1; clone_size: -; v_call: TRBV21-1; d_call: -
cdr3_nt: TGTGCCAGTAGTATATCCCCGACTAGCGGGAGAAACTCCTACAATGAGCAGTTCTTC; cdr3_aa: CASSISPTSGRNSYNEQFF; j_call: TRBJ2-1; clone_size: few; v_call: TRBV19; d_call: TRBD2
cdr3_nt: TGTGCCAGCGCCGGACAGGGTTCCACAGATACGCAGTATTTT; cdr3_aa: CASAGQGSTDTQYF; j_call: TRBJ2-3; clone_size: -; v_call: TRBV28; d_call: TRBD1
cdr3_nt: TGCGCCAGCAGCCAAGCGGGCCATATCACAGATACGCAGTATTTT; cdr3_aa: CASSQAGHITDTQYF; j_call: TRBJ2-3; clone_size: -; v_call: TRBV5-1; d_call: -
cdr3_nt: TGTGCCAGCAGCTTAGGTACTAGCGGAAAGAAGCAGTTCTTC; cdr3_aa: CASSLGTSGKKQFF; j_call: TRBJ2-1; clone_size: -; v_call: TRBV7-6; d_call: TRBD2
cdr3_nt: TGTGCCAGTAGGCCAGATCAATTCGATTGCGGTGAAAAACTGTTTTTT; cdr3_aa: CASRPDQFDCGEKLFF; j_call: TRBJ1-4; clone_size: few; v_call: TRBV19; d_call: -
cdr3_nt: TGTGCCAGCAGTTACGGAGGGTCCGACACCGGGGAGCTGTTTTTT; cdr3_aa: CASSYGGSDTGELFF; j_call: TRBJ2-2; clone_size: few; v_call: TRBV6-6; d_call: -
cdr3_nt: TGTGCCAGCAGCGTAGTAGGACTAGGAAGAATCAATGAGCAGTTCTTC; cdr3_aa: CASSVVGLGRINEQFF; j_call: TRBJ2-1; clone_size: -; v_call: TRBV9; d_call: TRBD2
cdr3_nt: TGTGCCAGCAGCTTACCAAATAGCGGGAGAACAGATACGCAGTATTTT; cdr3_aa: CASSLPNSGRTDTQYF; j_call: TRBJ2-3; clone_size: -; v_call: TRBV7-2; d_call: TRBD2
cdr3_nt: TGTGCCAGCAGCGGACTAGCGGGGACCTACGAGCAGTACTTC; cdr3_aa: CASSGLAGTYEQYF; j_call: TRBJ2-7; clone_size: few; v_call: TRBV2; d_call: TRBD2
cdr3_nt: TGTGCCAGCCGGGACTCCCGCTACGAGCAGTACTTC; cdr3_aa: CASRDSRYEQYF; j_call: TRBJ2-7; clone_size: -; v_call: TRBV9; d_call: -
cdr3_nt: TGTGCCAGCAGCCAAGCCGGGGAGGCCTACGAGCAGTACTTC; cdr3_aa: CASSQAGEAYEQYF; j_call: TRBJ2-7; clone_size: -; v_call: TRBV4-2; d_call: -
cdr3_nt: TGTGCCAGCAGCTTAGCGGACACCCCGGGACTAGAACAAGAGACCCAGTACTTC; cdr3_aa: CASSLADTPGLEQETQYF; j_call: TRBJ2-5; clone_size: -; v_call: TRBV7-9; d_call: TRBD2
cdr3_nt: TGTGCCAGCAGTTGGTGCGGGAGGGGGGATGAGCAGTTCTTC; cdr3_aa: CASSWCGRGDEQFF; j_call: TRBJ2-1; clone_size: -; v_call: TRBV27; d_call: TRBD2
cdr3_nt: TGTGCCAGCAGTTACGGACAGGGGCCGGAGACCCAGTACTTC; cdr3_aa: CASSYGQGPETQYF; j_call: TRBJ2-5; clone_size: -; v_call: TRBV6-6; d_call: TRBD1
cdr3_nt: TGCGCCAGCAGCGGGACTAGCGGCGCGGAGCTGTTTTTT; cdr3_aa: CASSGTSGAELFF; j_call: TRBJ2-2; clone_size: -; v_call: TRBV5-1; d_call: TRBD2
cdr3_nt: TGTGCCAGCAGCCTCCCTAGCGGCCGGATCACAGATACGCAGTATTTT; cdr3_aa: CASSLPSGRITDTQYF; j_call: TRBJ2-3; clone_size: -; v_call: TRBV13; d_call: TRBD2
cdr3_nt: TGTGCCAGCAGTAAAATAGCACCCCCTGGAAACACCATATATTTT; cdr3_aa: CASSKIAPPGNTIYF; j_call: TRBJ1-3; clone_size: -; v_call: TRBV2; d_call: -
cdr3_nt: TGCGCCAGCAGCCTACAAGCGAGTCTTAGCTACGAGCAGTACTTC; cdr3_aa: CASSLQASLSYEQYF; j_call: TRBJ2-7; clone_size: -; v_call: TRBV4-1; d_call: -
cdr3_nt: TGCGCCAGCAGCTTGGTTCAGGGGCATGAAAAACTGTTTTTT; cdr3_aa: CASSLVQGHEKLFF; j_call: TRBJ1-4; clone_size: few; v_call: TRBV5-1; d_call: -
cdr3_nt: TGTGCCAGCAGTTTATATCAGGGGCCGTACATGAACACTGAAGCTTTCTTT; cdr3_aa: CASSLYQGPYMNTEAFF; j_call: TRBJ1-1; clone_size: -; v_call: TRBV28; d_call: -
cdr3_nt: TGTGCCAGCAGCCCGAGACTAGCTGAGCAGTTCTTC; cdr3_aa: CASSPRLAEQFF; j_call: TRBJ2-1; clone_size: -; v_call: TRBV11-2; d_call: TRBD2
cdr3_nt: TGCAGCGTTGGGAACCGGGACAGCTACGAGCAGTACTTC; cdr3_aa: CSVGNRDSYEQYF; j_call: TRBJ2-7; clone_size: -; v_call: TRBV29-1; d_call: TRBD1
cdr3_nt: TGTGCCATCAGTGGAGAGACTAGCGGGGTGAACACCGGGGAGCTGTTTTTT; cdr3_aa: CAISGETSGVNTGELFF; j_call: TRBJ2-2; clone_size: -; v_call: TRBV10-3; d_call: TRBD2
cdr3_nt: TGTGCCAGCAGTTTATCCGGGACAGGGGGGAGACAGCCCCAGCATTTT; cdr3_aa: CASSLSGTGGRQPQHF; j_call: TRBJ1-5; clone_size: -; v_call: TRBV27; d_call: TRBD1
cdr3_nt: TGTGCCAGCAGCCAAGATGGGTGGGGGGACTCCTACGAGCAGTACTTC; cdr3_aa: CASSQDGWGDSYEQYF; j_call: TRBJ2-7; clone_size: -; v_call: TRBV4-2; d_call: -
cdr3_nt: TGTGCCAGCAGCTTGTCGGGGGGAACGAGCGGGAGGGAAGGAGATACGCAGTATTTT; cdr3_aa: CASSLSGGTSGREGDTQYF; j_call: TRBJ2-3; clone_size: -; v_call: TRBV5-6; d_call: TRBD2
cdr3_nt: TGTGCCAGTAGTATATCTCGGCTAGCGGACAATGAGCAGTTCTTC; cdr3_aa: CASSISRLADNEQFF; j_call: TRBJ2-1; clone_size: few; v_call: TRBV19; d_call: TRBD2
cdr3_nt: TGTGCCAGCAGCCCTCCCGCGCTGAGCACAGATACGCAGTATTTT; cdr3_aa: CASSPPALSTDTQYF; j_call: TRBJ2-3; clone_size: -; v_call: TRBV7-2; d_call: -
cdr3_nt: TGTGCCAGCAGCCCGACGGGGGGCGGCTGCGAGCAGTACTTC; cdr3_aa: CASSPTGGGCEQYF; j_call: TRBJ2-7; clone_size: -; v_call: TRBV5-5; d_call: -
cdr3_nt: TGTGCCAGCAGCGAGTTAAAGGACACCTTTTTGGAGACCCAGTACTTC; cdr3_aa: CASSELKDTFLETQYF; j_call: TRBJ2-5; clone_size: -; v_call: TRBV2; d_call: -
cdr3_nt: TGTGCCAGTAGTGGAAACGTGGGGGGTTTGACCTACGAGCAGTACTTC; cdr3_aa: CASSGNVGGLTYEQYF; j_call: TRBJ2-7; clone_size: -; v_call: TRBV19; d_call: -
cdr3_nt: TGTGCCAGCAAGGCCAGGGGGAATCGTGACTATGGCTACACCTTC; cdr3_aa: CASKARGNRDYGYTF; j_call: TRBJ1-2; clone_size: once; v_call: TRBV27; d_call: TRBD1
cdr3_nt: TGTGCCAGCAGCGTAGGGGCCCCCGATGATTACGAGCAGTACTTC; cdr3_aa: CASSVGAPDDYEQYF; j_call: TRBJ2-7; clone_size: -; v_call: TRBV9; d_call: -
cdr3_nt: TGTGCCAGCAGCTTAGGCTACTCGCCCAATGAGCAGTTCTTC; cdr3_aa: CASSLGYSPNEQFF; j_call: TRBJ2-1; clone_size: -; v_call: TRBV13; d_call: -
cdr3_nt: TGTGCCAGCAGGACAACCTCTAACTATGGCTACACCTTC; cdr3_aa: CASRTTSNYGYTF; j_call: TRBJ1-2; clone_size: once; v_call: TRBV28; d_call: -
cdr3_nt: TGCGCCAGCAGCACTACAGGGATCACTAATGAAAAACTGTTTTTT; cdr3_aa: CASSTTGITNEKLFF; j_call: TRBJ1-4; clone_size: -; v_call: TRBV5-1; d_call: -
cdr3_nt: TGTGCCAGCAGTTTATGGGCATCGCGTGCGAGCTCTGGGGCCAACGTCCTGACTTTC; cdr3_aa: CASSLWASRASSGANVLTF; j_call: TRBJ2-6; clone_size: -; v_call: TRBV27; d_call: -
cdr3_nt: TGTGCCAGCAGTTTCGAGAGCTTCCCGACAGGGAGGAATAGCAATCAGCCCCAGCATTTT; cdr3_aa: CASSFESFPTGRNSNQPQHF; j_call: TRBJ1-5; clone_size: -; v_call: TRBV28; d_call: TRBD1
cdr3_nt: TGTGCCAGTAGTGAAACAGGCGCGAACACTGAAGCTTTCTTT; cdr3_aa: CASSETGANTEAFF; j_call: TRBJ1-1; clone_size: once; v_call: TRBV19; d_call: -
cdr3_nt: TGTGCCAGCAGCTATACCAGGGGGTCCTACGAGCAGTACTTC; cdr3_aa: CASSYTRGSYEQYF; j_call: TRBJ2-7; clone_size: -; v_call: TRBV11-2; d_call: TRBD1
cdr3_nt: TGTGCCAGCAGTCCACCCCCAGGGACAAGTTTCTCTGGGGCCAACGTCCTGACTTTC; cdr3_aa: CASSPPPGTSFSGANVLTF; j_call: TRBJ2-6; clone_size: few; v_call: TRBV27; d_call: -
cdr3_nt: TGTGCCAGCAGTATCTACCAGACAGGGGAGGCTGGAAACACCATATATTTT; cdr3_aa: CASSIYQTGEAGNTIYF; j_call: TRBJ1-3; clone_size: -; v_call: TRBV28; d_call: TRBD1
cdr3_nt: TGCGCCAGCAGCCTCAAGACAGGGAGTGGGAAGAACACTGAAGCTTTCTTT; cdr3_aa: CASSLKTGSGKNTEAFF; j_call: TRBJ1-1; clone_size: once; v_call: TRBV4-3; d_call: TRBD1
cdr3_nt: TGTGCCAGCAGTCTAGAAAGGGGAACCTACGAGCAGTACTTC; cdr3_aa: CASSLERGTYEQYF; j_call: TRBJ2-7; clone_size: -; v_call: TRBV27; d_call: -
cdr3_nt: TGTGCCAGCAGGGGGAGGGACAGGGGGACGAGCTCCTATAATTCACCCCTCCACTTT; cdr3_aa: CASRGRDRGTSSYNSPLHF; j_call: TRBJ1-6; clone_size: -; v_call: TRBV27; d_call: TRBD1